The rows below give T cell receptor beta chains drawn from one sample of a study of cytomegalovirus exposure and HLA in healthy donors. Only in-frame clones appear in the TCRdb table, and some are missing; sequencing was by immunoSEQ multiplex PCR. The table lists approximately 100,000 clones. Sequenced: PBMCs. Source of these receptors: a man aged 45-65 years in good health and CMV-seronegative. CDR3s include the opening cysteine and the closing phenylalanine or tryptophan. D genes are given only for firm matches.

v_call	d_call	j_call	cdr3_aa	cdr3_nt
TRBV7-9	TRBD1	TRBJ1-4	CASSPRQGTNEKLFF	TGTGCCAGCAGCCCAAGACAGGGTACTAATGAAAAACTGTTTTTT
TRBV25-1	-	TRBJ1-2	CASSPPGRPLYGYTF	TGTGCCAGCAGCCCCCCGGGGAGGCCGCTCTATGGCTACACCTTC
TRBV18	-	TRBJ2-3	CASSPVSDTQYF	TGTGCCAGCTCACCAGTCTCAGATACGCAGTATTTT
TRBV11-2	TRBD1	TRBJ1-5	CASSPGTGGDDQPQHF	TGTGCCAGCAGCCCGGGGACAGGGGGAGACGATCAGCCCCAGCATTTT
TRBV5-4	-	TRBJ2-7	CASSPPGADGSYEQYF	TGTGCCAGCAGCCCCCCAGGAGCGGACGGCTCCTACGAGCAGTACTTC
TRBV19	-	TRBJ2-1	CASRLQGVGEQFF	TGTGCCAGTAGATTACAGGGCGTCGGTGAGCAGTTCTTC
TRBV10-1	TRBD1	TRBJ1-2	CASSGGGTGGSYGYTF	TGCGCCAGCAGTGGGGGGGGTACAGGGGGGAGCTATGGCTACACCTTC
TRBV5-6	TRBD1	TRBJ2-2	CASSQRDRGYTGELFF	TGTGCCAGCAGCCAACGGGACAGGGGTTACACCGGGGAGCTGTTTTTT
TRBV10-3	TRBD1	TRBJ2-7	CAIRGAGGTGTSYEQYF	TGTGCCATCAGGGGTGCGGGCGGGACAGGGACCTCCTACGAGCAGTACTTC
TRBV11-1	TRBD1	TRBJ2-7	CASSLNRDRGYEQYF	TGTGCCAGCAGCTTAAACCGGGACAGGGGTTACGAGCAGTACTTC
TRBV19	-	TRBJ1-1	CASSIRQTYEAFF	TGTGCCAGTAGTATTAGACAGACTTATGAAGCTTTCTTT
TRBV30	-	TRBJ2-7	CAWSGGGGTSYEQYF	TGTGCCTGGAGCGGAGGGGGAGGGACCTCCTACGAGCAGTACTTC
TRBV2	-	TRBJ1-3	CASTPRLSSGNTIYF	TGTGCCAGCACCCCTCGTTTGAGCTCTGGAAACACCATATATTTT
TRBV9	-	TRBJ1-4	CASSGIGRKSTNEKLFF	TGTGCCAGCAGCGGTATAGGGAGAAAATCAACTAATGAAAAACTGTTTTTT
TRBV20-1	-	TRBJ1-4	CSALNEKLFF	TGCAGTGCCCTTAATGAAAAACTGTTTTTT
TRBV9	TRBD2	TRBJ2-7	CASSVAPGGIYEQYF	TGTGCCAGCAGCGTAGCGCCGGGGGGGATCTACGAGCAGTACTTC
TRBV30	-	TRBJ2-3	CAWSVRGFSTDTQYF	TGTGCCTGGAGTGTTCGGGGATTTTCAACAGATACGCAGTATTTT
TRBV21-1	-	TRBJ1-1	CASSKVTLNTEAFF	TGTGCCAGCAGCAAAGTGACACTGAACACTGAAGCTTTCTTT
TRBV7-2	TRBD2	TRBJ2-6	CASSWGGISGANVLTF	TGTGCCAGCAGCTGGGGGGGGATCTCTGGGGCCAACGTCCTGACTTTC
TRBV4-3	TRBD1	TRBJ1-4	CASSLQGAGEKLFF	TGCGCCAGCAGCTTACAGGGGGCCGGTGAAAAACTGTTTTTT
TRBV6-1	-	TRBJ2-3	CASSVQDTDTQYF	TGTGCCAGCAGTGTCCAGGACACAGATACGCAGTATTTT
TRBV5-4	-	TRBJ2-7	CASKPGLLSYEQYF	TGTGCCAGCAAACCGGGACTCTTATCCTACGAGCAGTACTTC
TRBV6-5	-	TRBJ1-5	CASRTGTKDQPQHF	TGTGCCAGCAGGACGGGTACGAAAGATCAACCCCAGCATTTT
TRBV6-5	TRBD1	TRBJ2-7	CASSYGGQGTYEQYF	TGTGCCAGCAGTTACGGGGGACAGGGGACCTACGAGCAGTACTTC
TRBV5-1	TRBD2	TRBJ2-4	CASSPSAGGKNIQYF	TGCGCCAGCAGCCCGTCGGCGGGGGGCAAAAACATTCAGTACTTC
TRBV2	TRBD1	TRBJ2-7	CASNQDRSREQYF	TGTGCCAGCAACCAGGACAGGTCGAGGGAGCAGTACTTC
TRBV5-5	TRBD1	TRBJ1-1	CASSLVEGRGRQNTEAFF	TGTGCCAGCAGCTTGGTGGAGGGCAGGGGGAGACAGAACACTGAAGCTTTCTTT
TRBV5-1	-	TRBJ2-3	CASSFPVVTDTQYF	TGCGCCAGCAGCTTCCCCGTAGTCACAGATACGCAGTATTTT
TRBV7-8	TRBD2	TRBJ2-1	CASTTTGGRYNEQFF	TGTGCCAGCACCACCACGGGGGGGCGCTACAATGAGCAGTTCTTC
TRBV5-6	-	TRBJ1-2	CASREAGAYGYTF	TGTGCCAGCAGGGAGGCAGGTGCCTATGGCTACACCTTC
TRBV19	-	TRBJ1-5	CASSIETGKNQPQHF	TGTGCCAGTAGTATAGAAACGGGGAAAAATCAGCCCCAGCATTTT
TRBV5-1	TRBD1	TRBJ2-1	CASSWRGQGMDEQFF	TGCGCCAGCAGCTGGAGAGGACAGGGAATGGATGAGCAGTTCTTC
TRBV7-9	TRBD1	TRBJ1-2	CASSLGVGTGFPDYTF	TGTGCCAGCAGCTTAGGTGTTGGGACAGGATTTCCAGACTACACCTTC
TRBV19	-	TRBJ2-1	CASSILDSPEQFF	TGTGCCAGTAGTATCCTGGACAGCCCTGAGCAGTTCTTC
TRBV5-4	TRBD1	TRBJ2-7	CASSHRTGVSYEQYF	TGTGCCAGCAGCCATAGGACAGGGGTTTCCTACGAGCAGTACTTC
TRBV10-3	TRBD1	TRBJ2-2	CAINPGTGATGELFF	TGTGCCATCAATCCCGGGACAGGGGCCACCGGGGAGCTGTTTTTT
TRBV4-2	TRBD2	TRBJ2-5	CASSQEGGREETQYF	TGTGCCAGCAGCCAAGAGGGCGGGCGGGAGGAGACCCAGTACTTC
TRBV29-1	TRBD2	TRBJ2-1	CSDLLAGPDSYNEQFF	TGCAGCGATCTTCTAGCGGGACCTGATTCCTACAATGAGCAGTTCTTC
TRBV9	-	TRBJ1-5	CASSPRTDNQPQHF	TGTGCCAGCAGCCCCCGGACAGACAATCAGCCCCAGCATTTT
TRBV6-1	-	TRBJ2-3	CAAQGAVTTDTQYF	TGTGCCGCCCAAGGGGCGGTTACCACAGATACGCAGTATTTT
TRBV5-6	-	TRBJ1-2	CASTVGRGRNYGYTF	TGTGCCAGCACTGTCGGGAGAGGGCGTAACTATGGCTACACCTTC
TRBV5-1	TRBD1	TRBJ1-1	CASSRGTGGRHAFF	TGCGCCAGCAGCCGAGGGACAGGGGGACGGCATGCTTTCTTT
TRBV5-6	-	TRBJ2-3	CASTTGPTDTQYF	TGTGCCAGCACAACAGGGCCCACAGATACGCAGTATTTT
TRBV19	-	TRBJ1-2	CASTPPGLVGYTF	TGTGCCAGTACCCCCCCGGGGTTGGTTGGCTACACCTTC
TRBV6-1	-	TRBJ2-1	CASSGFEGVTGPASYNEQFF	TGTGCCAGCAGTGGATTCGAGGGGGTGACAGGACCTGCTTCCTACAATGAGCAGTTCTTC
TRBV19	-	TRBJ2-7	CASSIVRDSTYEQYF	TGTGCCAGTAGTATAGTCCGGGATTCTACCTACGAGCAGTACTTC
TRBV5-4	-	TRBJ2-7	CASSLGEMTVLSEQYF	TGTGCCAGCAGCTTGGGAGAAATGACAGTTCTCTCCGAGCAGTACTTC
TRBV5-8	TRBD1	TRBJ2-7	CASSLPGTGPYEQYF	TGTGCCAGCAGCTTACCTGGGACAGGGCCCTACGAGCAGTACTTC
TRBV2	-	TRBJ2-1	CASRDNTYNEQFF	TGTGCCAGCAGGGACAATACCTACAATGAGCAGTTCTTC
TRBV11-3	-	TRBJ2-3	CASSFLTSYGDTQYF	TGTGCCAGCAGCTTTCTGACTAGTTATGGAGATACGCAGTATTTT
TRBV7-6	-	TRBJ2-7	CASSSSGRGTTYEQYF	TGTGCCAGCAGCTCCAGCGGCCGGGGGACGACCTACGAGCAGTACTTC
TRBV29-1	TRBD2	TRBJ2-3	CSVEEAGGHYTQYF	TGCAGCGTTGAGGAAGCGGGGGGGCACTATACGCAGTATTTT
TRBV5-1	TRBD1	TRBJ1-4	CASSSGTEGGTWFF	TGCGCCAGCAGCTCAGGGACAGAAGGAGGGACTTGGTTTTTT
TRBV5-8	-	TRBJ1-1	CASSPSFERYGAFF	TGTGCCAGCAGCCCAAGTTTCGAGCGCTATGGAGCTTTCTTT
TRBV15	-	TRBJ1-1	CATSRDSGQPMFF	TGTGCCACCAGCAGAGATTCTGGACAGCCTATGTTCTTT
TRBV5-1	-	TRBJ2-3	CASSSGDPTSTDTQYF	TGCGCCAGCAGTTCAGGGGATCCAACTAGCACAGATACGCAGTATTTT